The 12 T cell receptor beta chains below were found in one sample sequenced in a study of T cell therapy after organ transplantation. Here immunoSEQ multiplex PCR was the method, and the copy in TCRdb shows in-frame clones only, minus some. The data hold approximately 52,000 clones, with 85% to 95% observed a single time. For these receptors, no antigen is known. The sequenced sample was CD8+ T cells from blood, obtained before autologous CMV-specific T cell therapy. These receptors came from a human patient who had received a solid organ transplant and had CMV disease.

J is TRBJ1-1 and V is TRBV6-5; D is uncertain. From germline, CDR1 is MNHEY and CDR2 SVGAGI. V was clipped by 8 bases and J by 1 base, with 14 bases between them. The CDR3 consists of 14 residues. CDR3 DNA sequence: TGTGCCAGCGGCCCTCTCTCTAGGAACACTGAAGCTTTCTTT. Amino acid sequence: CASGPLSRNTEAFF.

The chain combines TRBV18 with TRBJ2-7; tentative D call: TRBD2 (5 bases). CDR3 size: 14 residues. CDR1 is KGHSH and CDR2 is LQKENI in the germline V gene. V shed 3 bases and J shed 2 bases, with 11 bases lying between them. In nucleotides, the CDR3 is TGTGCCAGCTCACCCATAGTGGGAGCCTACGAGCAGTACTTC. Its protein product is CASSPIVGAYEQYF. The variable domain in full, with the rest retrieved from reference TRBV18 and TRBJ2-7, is NAGVMQNPRHLVRRRGQEARLRCSPMKGHSHVYWYRQLPEEGLKFMVYLQKENIIDESGMPKERFSAEFPKEGPSILRIQQVVRGDSAAYFCASSPIVGAYEQYFGPGTRLTVT.

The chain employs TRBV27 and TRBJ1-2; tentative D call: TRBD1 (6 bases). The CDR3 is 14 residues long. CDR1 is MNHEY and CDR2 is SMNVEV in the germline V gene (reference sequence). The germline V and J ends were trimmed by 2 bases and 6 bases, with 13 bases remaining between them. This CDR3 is CASSLTSRGDGYTF. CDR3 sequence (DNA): TGTGCCAGCAGTTTAACATCAAGGGGGGATGGCTACACCTTC.

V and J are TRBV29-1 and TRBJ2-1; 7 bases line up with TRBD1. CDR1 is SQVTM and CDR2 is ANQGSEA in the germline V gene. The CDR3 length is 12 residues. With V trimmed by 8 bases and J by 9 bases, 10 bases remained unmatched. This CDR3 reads CSLMRGQGEQFF. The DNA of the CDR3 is TGCAGCCTCATGAGGGGGCAGGGTGAGCAGTTCTTC.

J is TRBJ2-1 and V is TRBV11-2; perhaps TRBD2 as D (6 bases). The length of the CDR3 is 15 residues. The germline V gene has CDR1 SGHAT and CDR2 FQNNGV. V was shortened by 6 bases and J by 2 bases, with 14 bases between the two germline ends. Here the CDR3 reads CASRPAGIPYNEQFF. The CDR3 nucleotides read TGTGCCAGCAGACCGGCGGGGATCCCCTACAATGAGCAGTTCTTC.

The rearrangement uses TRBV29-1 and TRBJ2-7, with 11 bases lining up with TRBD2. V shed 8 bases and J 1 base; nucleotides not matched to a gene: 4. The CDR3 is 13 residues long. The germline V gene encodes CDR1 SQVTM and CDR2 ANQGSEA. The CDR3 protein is CSTGTSGSYEQYF. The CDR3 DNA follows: TGCAGCACCGGGACTAGCGGATCCTACGAGCAGTACTTC.

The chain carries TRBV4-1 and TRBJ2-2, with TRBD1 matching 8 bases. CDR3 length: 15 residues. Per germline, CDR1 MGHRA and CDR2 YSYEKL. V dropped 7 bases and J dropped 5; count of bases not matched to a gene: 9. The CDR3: CASNLGQGITGELFF. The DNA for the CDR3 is TGCGCCAGCAACCTTGGACAGGGAATTACCGGGGAGCTGTTTTTT.

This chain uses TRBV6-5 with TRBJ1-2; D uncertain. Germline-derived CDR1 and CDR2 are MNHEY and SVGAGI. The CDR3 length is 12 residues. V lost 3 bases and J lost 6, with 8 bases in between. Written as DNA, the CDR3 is TGTGCCAGCAGTTATTCAGGAAATGGCTACACCTTC. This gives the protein CASSYSGNGYTF.

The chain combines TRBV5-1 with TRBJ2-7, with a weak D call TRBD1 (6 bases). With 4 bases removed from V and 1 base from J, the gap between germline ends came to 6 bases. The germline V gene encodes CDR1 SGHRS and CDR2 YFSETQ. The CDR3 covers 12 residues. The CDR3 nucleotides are TGCGCCAGCAGCGGACAGTCCTACGAGCAGTACTTC. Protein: CASSGQSYEQYF. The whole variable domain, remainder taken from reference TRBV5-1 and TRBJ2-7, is KAGVTQTPRYLIKTRGQQVTLSCSPISGHRSVSWYQQTPGQGLQFLFEYFSETQRNKGNFPGRFSGRQFSNSRSEMNVSTLELGDSALYLCASSGQSYEQYFGPGTRLTVT.

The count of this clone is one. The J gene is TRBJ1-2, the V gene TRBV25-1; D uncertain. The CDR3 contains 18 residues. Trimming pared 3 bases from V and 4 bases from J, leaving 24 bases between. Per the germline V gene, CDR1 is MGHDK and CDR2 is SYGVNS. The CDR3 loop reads CASSEPEGGPDLIYGYTF. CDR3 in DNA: TGTGCCAGCAGTGAGCCCGAGGGCGGTCCAGACTTAATCTATGGCTACACCTTC.

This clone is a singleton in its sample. CDR3 amino acids: CASSPPKGTPTGETQYF. Here the CDR3 DNA reads TGTGCCAGCTCACCACCCAAAGGGACCCCCACGGGGGAAACGCAGTATTTT. This chain connects TRBV18 to TRBJ2-3, with D maybe TRBD2 (6 bases). This CDR3 is 17 amino acids long. V lost 0 bases and J 9 bases, leaving 22 bases between the germline ends. The germline gives CDR1 KGHSH, CDR2 LQKENI. The complete variable domain, with remaining parts taken from reference TRBV18 and TRBJ2-3, reads NAGVMQNPRHLVRRRGQEARLRCSPMKGHSHVYWYRQLPEEGLKFMVYLQKENIIDESGMPKERFSAEFPKEGPSILRIQQVVRGDSAAYFCASSPPKGTPTGETQYFGPGTRLTVL.

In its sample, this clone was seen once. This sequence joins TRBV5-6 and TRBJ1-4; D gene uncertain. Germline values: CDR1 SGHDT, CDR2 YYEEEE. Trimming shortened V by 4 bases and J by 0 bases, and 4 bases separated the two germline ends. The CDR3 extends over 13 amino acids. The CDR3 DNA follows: TGTGCCAGCAGCGTTGCAACTAATGAAAAACTGTTTTTT. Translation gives CASSVATNEKLFF.